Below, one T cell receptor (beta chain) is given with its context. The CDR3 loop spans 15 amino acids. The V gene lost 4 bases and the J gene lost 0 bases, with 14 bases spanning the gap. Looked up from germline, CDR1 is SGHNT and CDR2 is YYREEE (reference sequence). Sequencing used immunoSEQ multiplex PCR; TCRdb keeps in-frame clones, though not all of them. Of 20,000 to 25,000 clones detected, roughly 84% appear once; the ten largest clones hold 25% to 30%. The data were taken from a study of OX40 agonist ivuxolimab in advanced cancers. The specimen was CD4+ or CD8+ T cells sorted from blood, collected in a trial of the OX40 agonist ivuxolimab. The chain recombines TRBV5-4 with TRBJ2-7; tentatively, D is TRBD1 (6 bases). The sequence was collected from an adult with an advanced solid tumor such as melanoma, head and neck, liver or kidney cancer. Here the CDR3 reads CASSLDSKPSYEQYF. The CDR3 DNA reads TGTGCCAGCAGCCTGGACAGTAAACCCTCCTACGAGCAGTACTTC. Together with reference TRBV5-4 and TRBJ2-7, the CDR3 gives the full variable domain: ETGVTQSPTHLIKTRGQQVTLRCSSQSGHNTVSWYQQALGQGPQFIFQYYREEENGRGNFPPRFSGLQFPNYSSELNVNALELDDSALYLCASSLDSKPSYEQYFGPGTRLTVT.